This note documents a single TCR beta chain sequence. Its antigen is currently unknown. These data originate in a study of OX40 agonist ivuxolimab in advanced cancers. Study findings and constraints: Expanded clones tended on average to be more numerous among CD8+ T cells than CD4+. Among the lowest levels of clonal expansion were found in partial responders at 0.1-3.0 mg/kg.

Trimming left V 4 bases short and J 7 bases short, with 17 bases between. Germline CDR1 reads SGHTS; CDR2 reads YDEGEE. The CDR3 consists of 14 residues. TCRdb's copy holds only in-frame clones and misses some; the assay was immunoSEQ multiplex PCR. The table records about 47,000 clones, 88% of them present only once. The chain employs TRBV5-8 and TRBJ1-1; D may be TRBD1 (5 bases). The clonotype originates from an adult with an advanced solid tumor such as melanoma, head and neck, liver or kidney cancer. The source material was CD4+ or CD8+ T cells sorted from blood, sampled in a trial of the OX40 agonist ivuxolimab. CDR3 sequence reads: CASSLLQGRNEAFF. CDR3 coding DNA: TGTGCCAGCAGCCTTCTGCAGGGCCGAAATGAAGCTTTCTTT.